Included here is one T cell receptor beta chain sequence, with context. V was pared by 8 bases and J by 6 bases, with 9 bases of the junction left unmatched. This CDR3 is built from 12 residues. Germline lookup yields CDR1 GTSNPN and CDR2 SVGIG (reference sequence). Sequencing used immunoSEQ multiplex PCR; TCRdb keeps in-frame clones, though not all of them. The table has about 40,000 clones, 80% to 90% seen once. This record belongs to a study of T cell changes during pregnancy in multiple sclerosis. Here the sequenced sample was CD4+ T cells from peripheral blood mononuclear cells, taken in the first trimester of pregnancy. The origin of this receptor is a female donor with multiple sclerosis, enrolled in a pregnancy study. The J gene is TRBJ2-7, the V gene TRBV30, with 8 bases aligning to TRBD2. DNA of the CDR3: TGTGCCGGCACGGGGGGGATTCGCGAGCAGTACTTC. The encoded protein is CAGTGGIREQYF.